This TCR beta chain appears in the sequencing data of a study of blood T cell repertoires in COVID-19. Across the study: Spain, Italy and the United States supplied samples that represented acute and convalescent COVID-19. Sources were T cells, B-cell-depleted T cells, or PBMCs; the material itself was cDNA or gDNA.

Per the original methods: Quantification of nucleated cells was approximated via reference gene primer amplification. Some clones are missing from TCRdb's copy, which holds only in-frame ones; the method was immunoSEQ multiplex PCR. Clonal size and the V and J genes are those of that table, whereas D and trimming came from the DNA. The sample records 45,000 to 65,000 clones, around four fifths being singletons. This clone occurred a few times. It was during active infection that Seattle patients were enrolled and then longitudinally followed. The sequencing sample was made of peripheral blood. The TCR was taken from a man younger than 40 with COVID-19, enrolled during active disease.

In DNA, the CDR3 is TGCAGCGTTGGCCACACAGGGAATAGGGGGGAGACCCAGTACTTC. Encoded protein: CSVGHTGNRGETQYF. This chain joins TRBV29-1 and TRBJ2-5; TRBD1 is a possible D gene (6 bases). Trimming took 4 bases from V and 5 from J, leaving 20 bases between them. Per the germline V gene, CDR1 is SQVTM and CDR2 is ANQGSEA. The length of the CDR3 is 15 residues.